The rows below give T cell receptor beta chains drawn from one sample of a study of CD8 T cells in ankylosing spondylitis. TCRdb passed the 5' RACE reads through MiXCR, listing each CDR3 protein once. This table holds about 170,000 distinct CDR3 sequences, around 17% found once. The sample taken for sequencing was blood, either unsorted or a sorted T cell fraction (not recorded which). The receptors were sampled from a male donor with ankylosing spondylitis or in good health (not recorded which). Both conserved end residues are part of each CDR3. A D gene is named only where the DNA matches it firmly. Some rows mark clone size as missing; the rest say once, few, many or name a class of expanded clone.

TGCGCCAGCAGCCAAGATATAAGGGGGAAGGTGGTCGAGCAGTACTTC,CASSQDIRGKVVEQYF,NA,NA,TRBV4-1,TRBJ2-7,16
TGTGCCACCAGTAGTGGGACCGGGCACACCGGGGAGCTGTTTTTT,CATSSGTGHTGELFF,few,NA,TRBV24-1,TRBJ2-2,15
TGCGCCAGCAGCTGGGGTGGACAGGGACGGAACAATGAGCAGTTCTTC,CASSWGGQGRNNEQFF,few,TRBD1,TRBV5-1,TRBJ2-1,16
TGCGCCAGCAGCGGGGGGACAGCTCATTCGGAACAATATTCACCCCTCCACTTT,CASSGGTAHSEQYSPLHF,NA,TRBD1,TRBV5-1,TRBJ1-6,18
TGTGCCAGCAGCGGGGCGTTTAATGAAAAACTGTTTTTT,CASSGAFNEKLFF,once,NA,TRBV7-2,TRBJ1-4,13
TGTGCCAGCAGTTTTAACATACAACTGCGCGAGCAGTACTTC,CASSFNIQLREQYF,NA,NA,TRBV12-3/TRBV12-4,TRBJ2-7,14
TGTGCCAGCAGCCAACTCCCTCCTTCTAGCGCCGGAGGTGACTACAATGAGCAGTTCTTC,CASSQLPPSSAGGDYNEQFF,NA,NA,TRBV6-2/TRBV6-3,TRBJ2-1,20
TGTGCCAGCAGTTCCTCCGGGACAGGGTTCGGCGAGCAGTACTTC,CASSSSGTGFGEQYF,NA,TRBD1,TRBV28,TRBJ2-7,15
TGTGCCAGCAGCGGAATAAGCTACGAGCAGTACTTC,CASSGISYEQYF,many,NA,TRBV5-6,TRBJ2-7,12
TGTGCCAGCAGTGAACCCGGGACTAGCGCCTTTAATGAGCAGTTCTTC,CASSEPGTSAFNEQFF,NA,TRBD2,TRBV6-1,TRBJ2-1,16
TGTGCCTGGAGCGTCGGGACTAGTAGGAATGAGCAGTTCTTC,CAWSVGTSRNEQFF,NA,TRBD2,TRBV30,TRBJ2-1,14
TGCGCCAGCAGCTTGAAAGTGGGAGTCGGCAATGAGCAGTTCTTC,CASSLKVGVGNEQFF,many,NA,TRBV5-1,TRBJ2-1,15
TGCGCCAGCAGCCAAGAATTTCAGGTACACACTGAAGCTTTCTTT,CASSQEFQVHTEAFF,NA,NA,TRBV4-1,TRBJ1-1,15
TGCGCCAGCAGCCGCGAGAGCGGGTACAATGAGCAGTTCTTC,CASSRESGYNEQFF,NA,NA,TRBV5-1,TRBJ2-1,14
TGTGCCAGCAGCCAAGACCCTGGCGGGAGGGACGAGCAGTACTTC,CASSQDPGGRDEQYF,NA,TRBD2,TRBV4-2,TRBJ2-7,15
TGTGCCAGCAGTTACAAGACAAGCCTTGAAGCTTTCTTT,CASSYKTSLEAFF,many,NA,TRBV6-5,TRBJ1-1,13
TGCGCCAGCAGCTTGGACGGTGGAGGTGGCTACACCTTC,CASSLDGGGGYTF,once,NA,TRBV5-1,TRBJ1-2,13
TGTGCCAGCAGGGGGACAGGGGAGACCGGGGAGCTGTTTTTT,CASRGTGETGELFF,many,TRBD1,TRBV12-3/TRBV12-4,TRBJ2-2,14
TGTGCCAGCAGCCTACAGGCGAACACCGGGGAGCTGTTTTTT,CASSLQANTGELFF,few,NA,TRBV14,TRBJ2-2,14
TGTGCCAGCAGCCCAGGGGGGCGGAGGAGGAATGAGCAGTTCTTC,CASSPGGRRRNEQFF,many,NA,TRBV5-5,TRBJ2-1,15
TGTGCCATTAAGACAGGGGAGGGCACCGGGGAGCTGTTTTTT,CAIKTGEGTGELFF,few,NA,TRBV10-3,TRBJ2-2,14
TGTGCCAGCAGCGGTTTGGGGACAGCGGGACTGGTGGGGCTAATGAACACTGAAGCTTTCTTT,CASSGLGTAGLVGLMNTEAFF,NA,TRBD1,TRBV9,TRBJ1-1,21
TGCGCCAGCAGGCCCAGCACAGGAGCTTTTAATGAAAAACTGTTTTTT,CASRPSTGAFNEKLFF,many,NA,TRBV5-1,TRBJ1-4,16
TGTGCCAGCAGCGCCGGGGCCTACAATGAGCAGTTCTTC,CASSAGAYNEQFF,many,NA,TRBV2,TRBJ2-1,13
TGTGCCACCGGACAGGGGGCAGTCGAGCAGTACTTC,CATGQGAVEQYF,NA,TRBD1,TRBV7-9,TRBJ2-7,12
TGCAGTGCCAAGCCCGGGAGATCCTACGAGCAGTACTTC,CSAKPGRSYEQYF,many,NA,TRBV20-1,TRBJ2-7,13
TGTGCCAGCAGCCCGCCAGGACTAGCGGGATCGAGGGAGCAGTACTTC,CASSPPGLAGSREQYF,few,TRBD2,TRBV7-2,TRBJ2-7,16
TGTGCCAGCAGTACCACAAACACCTACAATGAGCAGTTCTTC,CASSTTNTYNEQFF,NA,NA,TRBV12-3/TRBV12-4,TRBJ2-1,14
TGTGCCAGCAGCCAATACGACAGGGAATCCTACGAGCAGTACTTC,CASSQYDRESYEQYF,many,TRBD1,TRBV14,TRBJ2-7,15
TGTGCCAGCAGTTTAAAGGCGGGAGTTGGCAATGAGCAGTTCTTC,CASSLKAGVGNEQFF,many,TRBD2,TRBV12-3/TRBV12-4,TRBJ2-1,15
TGTGCCAGCAGTTTACTTCGGGGGCAGGGCTATGGCTACACCTTC,CASSLLRGQGYGYTF,few,NA,TRBV12-3/TRBV12-4,TRBJ1-2,15
TGTGCCAGCACCACTATCCTGGGACTAGCGGGGGATGTAAACATTCAGTACTTC,CASTTILGLAGDVNIQYF,NA,TRBD2,TRBV28,TRBJ2-4,18
TGCAGTGCCGACCGAACTAGCGCGAGCACAGATACGCAGTATTTT,CSADRTSASTDTQYF,NA,TRBD2,TRBV20-1,TRBJ2-3,15
TGTGCCAGCAGCGACGACACCTACGAGCAGTACTTC,CASSDDTYEQYF,few,NA,TRBV14,TRBJ2-7,12
TGTGCCAGCAGCTCCTCGGACAGGGGGCGCGAAAAACTGTTTTTT,CASSSSDRGREKLFF,many,TRBD1,TRBV3-1,TRBJ1-4,15
TGCGCCAGCAGCTTGTACGGGACTAGCGGGCCGTTAGCCAAAAACATTCAGTACTTC,CASSLYGTSGPLAKNIQYF,few,TRBD2,TRBV5-1,TRBJ2-4,19
TGTGCCAGCAGTTACTCGAAATTCCCTGCAGGGAGCACAGATACGCAGTATTTT,CASSYSKFPAGSTDTQYF,many,NA,TRBV6-5,TRBJ2-3,18
TGCAGTGCTAGAGGGGGGACCACAACCGGGGAGCTGTTTTTT,CSARGGTTTGELFF,many,NA,TRBV20-1,TRBJ2-2,14
TGCGCCAGCAGCTTGGTAAGGAAAGATACGCAGTATTTT,CASSLVRKDTQYF,many,NA,TRBV5-1,TRBJ2-3,13
TGCGCCAGCAGCTTGAGGGCAGGGGGAGATACGCAGTATTTT,CASSLRAGGDTQYF,many,TRBD1,TRBV5-1,TRBJ2-3,14
TGTGCCAGCAGCTACACAGGGGGCGTACTAGGTTCGCAGTTCTTC,CASSYTGGVLGSQFF,few,TRBD1,TRBV11-2,TRBJ2-1,15
TGTGCCAGCAGCGGAGGGGGGTTAGGTCAGCCCCAGCAATTT,CASSGGGLGQPQQF,NA,NA,TRBV18,TRBJ1-5,14
TGTGCCATCCCAATCAGGGTCCCCTACAATGAGCAGTTCTTC,CAIPIRVPYNEQFF,NA,NA,TRBV7-9,TRBJ2-1,14
TGCGCCAGCAGCTTCGGACATGGAAGGGGCAATGAGCAGTTCTTC,CASSFGHGRGNEQFF,many,NA,TRBV4-1,TRBJ2-1,15
TGCAGCGTTGGAGAACTACTGGGGAACACTGAAGCTTTCTTT,CSVGELLGNTEAFF,many,NA,TRBV29-1,TRBJ1-1,14
TGTGCCAGCAGCTGGAGTTCAGGGACGGTGAACACCGGGGAGCTGTTTTTT,CASSWSSGTVNTGELFF,NA,NA,TRBV5-8,TRBJ2-2,17
TGTGCCTGGAGTGGACTAGCGGGGTTCACCGGGGAGCTGTTTTTT,CAWSGLAGFTGELFF,NA,TRBD2,TRBV30,TRBJ2-2,15
TGTGCCAGCAGGGGGATCCAAGGCGGGGAGCTGTTTTTT,CASRGIQGGELFF,NA,NA,TRBV6-2/TRBV6-3,TRBJ2-2,13